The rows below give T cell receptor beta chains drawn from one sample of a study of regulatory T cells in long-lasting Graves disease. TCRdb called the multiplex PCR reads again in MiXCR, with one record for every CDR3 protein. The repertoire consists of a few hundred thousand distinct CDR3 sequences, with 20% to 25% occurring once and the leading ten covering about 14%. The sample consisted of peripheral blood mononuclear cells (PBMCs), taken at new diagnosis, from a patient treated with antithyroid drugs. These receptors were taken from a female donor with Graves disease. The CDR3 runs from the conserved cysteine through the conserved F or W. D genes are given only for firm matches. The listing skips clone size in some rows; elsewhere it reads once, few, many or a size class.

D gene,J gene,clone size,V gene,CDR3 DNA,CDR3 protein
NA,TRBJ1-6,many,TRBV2,TGTGCCAGCAGCCCCTCGGGACTCGGCTCCTATAATTCACCCCTCCACTTT,CASSPSGLGSYNSPLHF
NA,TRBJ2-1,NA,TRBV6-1,TGTGCCAGCAGTGCCCACGTTGAGCAGTTCTTC,CASSAHVEQFF
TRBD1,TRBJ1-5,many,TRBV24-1,TGTGCCACCAGTGACCCCTCCGGAGGGGGCTTCAATCAGCCCCAGCATTTT,CATSDPSGGGFNQPQHF
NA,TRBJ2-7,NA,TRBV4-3,TGCGCCAGCAGCCAAGAGGCGGGGTGGGGGCTAGAGCAGTACTTC,CASSQEAGWGLEQYF
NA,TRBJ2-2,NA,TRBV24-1,TGTGCCACCAGTGATTTGCGGGTCAGGGGGGCCGGGGAGCTGTTTTTT,CATSDLRVRGAGELFF
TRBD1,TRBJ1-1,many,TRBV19,TGTGCCAGTACTAGCCGGGGACAGTTAAACGGGAACACTGAAGCTTTCTTT,CASTSRGQLNGNTEAFF
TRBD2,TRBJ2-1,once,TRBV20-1,TGCAGTGCCAGAGGACTAGCGGGCCCACAGAATGAGCAGTTCTTC,CSARGLAGPQNEQFF
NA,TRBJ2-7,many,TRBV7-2,TGTGCCAGCAGCCTTCTCCTCGGCCACGAGCAGTACTTC,CASSLLLGHEQYF
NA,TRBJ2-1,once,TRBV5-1,TGCGCCAGCAGCGACGACCCAGGGGCCCATGAGCAGTTCTTC,CASSDDPGAHEQFF
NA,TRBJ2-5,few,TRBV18,TGTGCCAGCTCACCACCGACGACGTATCAAGAGACCCAGTACTTC,CASSPPTTYQETQYF
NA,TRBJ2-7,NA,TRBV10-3,TGTGCCATCAGTGAGTCGAGTGCTTCTCCTACGATCGCGTACTTC,CAISESSASPTIAYF
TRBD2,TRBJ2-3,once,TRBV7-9,TGTGCCAGCAGCGCCAGACTAGCGAGCACAGATACGCAGTATTTT,CASSARLASTDTQYF
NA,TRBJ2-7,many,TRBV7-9,TGTGCCAGCAGCTTAGGAGCTGGGGGCCACTCCTACGAGCAGTACTTC,CASSLGAGGHSYEQYF
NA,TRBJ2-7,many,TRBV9,TGTGCCAGCAGCGTAGACGCAGGCTACGAGCAGTACTTC,CASSVDAGYEQYF
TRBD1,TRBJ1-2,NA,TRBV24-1,TGTGCCACCAGTGAATCCGACAGGGCCCGTGACTACACCTTC,CATSESDRARDYTF
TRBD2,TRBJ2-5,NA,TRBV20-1,TGCAGTGCTAGCCATAGCGGGGAAGAGACCCAGTACTTC,CSASHSGEETQYF
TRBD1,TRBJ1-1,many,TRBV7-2,TGTGCCAGCAGCCCTTCCCGGGACAGGGTGGCTTTCTTT,CASSPSRDRVAFF
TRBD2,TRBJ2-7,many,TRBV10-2,TGCGCCAGCAGCCACCCCCTCCCCAGCGGGACCTCCTACGAGCAGTACTTC,CASSHPLPSGTSYEQYF
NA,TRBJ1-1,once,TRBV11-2,TGTGCCAGCAGCCCTCCGGGACTTGGAGCTTTCTTT,CASSPPGLGAFF
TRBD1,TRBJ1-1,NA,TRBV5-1,TGCGCCAGCAGCGGGGGACAGGGGGCGATAACTGAAGCTTTCTTT,CASSGGQGAITEAFF
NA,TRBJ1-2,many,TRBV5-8,TGTGCCAGCAGCCTGGGCCCTTTTACAGGCTACACCTTC,CASSLGPFTGYTF
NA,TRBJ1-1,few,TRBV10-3,TGTGCCATCAGTGAGGATCGGGGGCCCGAAACTCAAGCTTTCTTT,CAISEDRGPETQAFF
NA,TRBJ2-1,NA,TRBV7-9,TGTGCCAGCAGCTTGGTCTCTGCCTACAATGAGCAGTTCTTC,CASSLVSAYNEQFF
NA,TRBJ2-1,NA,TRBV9,TGTGCCAGCAGCGTAGTCGGTTACAGTGAGCAGTTCTTC,CASSVVGYSEQFF
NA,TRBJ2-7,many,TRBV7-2,TGTGCCAGCAGCTTAAGGACACTCCCTCCCGAGCAGTACTTC,CASSLRTLPPEQYF
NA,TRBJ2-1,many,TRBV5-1,TGCGCCAGCAGCAAGGAGGGGTACAATGAGCAGTTCTTC,CASSKEGYNEQFF
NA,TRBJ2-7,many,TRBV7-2,TGTGCCAGCAGCTTAGCAGGGGCGACCTACGAGCAGTACTTC,CASSLAGATYEQYF
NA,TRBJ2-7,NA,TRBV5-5,TGTGCCAGCACCACCCGGGACGGCGTATCCTACGAGCAGTACTTC,CASTTRDGVSYEQYF
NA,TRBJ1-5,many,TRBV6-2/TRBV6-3,TGTGCCAGCGGGCCCCAGGGCGCGAGATCTCAGCCCCAGCATTTT,CASGPQGARSQPQHF
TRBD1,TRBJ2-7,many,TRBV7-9,TGTGCCAGCAGCCCCGGGACAGGGGCCGGGGAGCAGTACTTC,CASSPGTGAGEQYF
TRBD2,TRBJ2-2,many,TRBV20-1,TGCAGTGCTCGGGGGGGGGGCGGCGGGACCGGGGAGCTGTTTTTT,CSARGGGGGTGELFF
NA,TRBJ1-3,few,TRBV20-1,TGCGGTGCTAGATCCCTTGAAAACACCATATATTTT,CGARSLENTIYF
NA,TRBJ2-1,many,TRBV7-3,TGTGCCAGCAGCTTAAGGGCCGGCAATGAGCAGTTCTTC,CASSLRAGNEQFF
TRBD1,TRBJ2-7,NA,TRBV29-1,TGCAGCGTCCGGTCCCGGGACAGGGTTAGGGAGCAGTACTTC,CSVRSRDRVREQYF
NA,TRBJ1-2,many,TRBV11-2,TGTGCCAGCGTGGGGGTCGGAGGCTACACCTTC,CASVGVGGYTF
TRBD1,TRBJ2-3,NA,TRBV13,TGTGCCAGCAGCTCTCCGGGACAGCGGACCGTAATATTGGATACGCAGTATTTT,CASSSPGQRTVILDTQYF
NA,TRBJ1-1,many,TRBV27,TGTGCCAGCAGAAATAAGAACACTGAAGCTTTCTTT,CASRNKNTEAFF